This TCR beta chain was documented in a study of cytomegalovirus exposure and HLA in healthy donors. Study findings and constraints: The study labeled more than 150 TCR beta chains cytomegalovirus-associated. Reportedly, fewer N-insertions than the roughly 700-donor mean appeared in an Asian-associated ancestry cluster in a later analysis.

The donors were healthy bone marrow donors. A remark on this clone: The target antigen is unknown.

Use of 60 Vbeta and 13 Jbeta primers characterized the PCR. This table comes from immunoSEQ multiplex PCR, and its TCRdb copy is limited to in-frame clones, with some not included. This sample carries under 200,000 clones, about four fifths of them seen once, and the ten largest clones take approximately 1.7%. Germline values: CDR1 SGHVS, CDR2 FQNEAQ. V shed 4 bases, J shed 8 bases, and the junction held 8 bases outside the gene matches. The CDR3 covers 16 residues. The sequenced sample consisted of PBMCs. This chain connects TRBV7-8 to TRBJ2-3, with TRBD2 identical over 14 bases. This TCR came from a man aged 35 to 55 in good health and CMV-seropositive. As DNA, the CDR3 is TGTGCCAGCAGCTCCACCCCGGGACTAGCGGGAGCTACGCAGTATTTT. It is translated as CASSSTPGLAGATQYF. Full variable domain (outside the CDR3, taken from reference TRBV7-8 and TRBJ2-3): GAGVSQSPRYKVAKRGQDVALRCDPISGHVSLFWYQQALGQGPEFLTYFQNEAQLDKSGLPSDRFFAERPEGSVSTLKIQRTQQEDSAVYLCASSSTPGLAGATQYFGPGTRLTVL.